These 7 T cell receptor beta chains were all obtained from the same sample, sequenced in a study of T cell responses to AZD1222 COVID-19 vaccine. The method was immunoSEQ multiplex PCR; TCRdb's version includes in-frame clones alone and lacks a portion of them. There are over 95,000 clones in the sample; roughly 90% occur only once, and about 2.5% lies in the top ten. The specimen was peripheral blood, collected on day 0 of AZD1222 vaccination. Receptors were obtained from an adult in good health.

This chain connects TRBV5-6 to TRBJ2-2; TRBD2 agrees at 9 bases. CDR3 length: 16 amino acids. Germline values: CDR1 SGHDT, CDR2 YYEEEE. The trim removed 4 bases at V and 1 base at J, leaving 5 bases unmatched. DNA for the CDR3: TGTGCCAGCAGCCCTGGACTAGCGAGGAACACCGGGGAGCTGTTTTTT. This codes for CASSPGLARNTGELFF. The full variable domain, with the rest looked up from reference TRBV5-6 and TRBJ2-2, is DAGVTQSPTHLIKTRGQQVTLRCSPKSGHDTVSWYQQALGQGPQFIFQYYEEEERQRGNFPDRFSGHQFPNYSSELNVNALLLGDSALYLCASSPGLARNTGELFFGEGSRLTVL.

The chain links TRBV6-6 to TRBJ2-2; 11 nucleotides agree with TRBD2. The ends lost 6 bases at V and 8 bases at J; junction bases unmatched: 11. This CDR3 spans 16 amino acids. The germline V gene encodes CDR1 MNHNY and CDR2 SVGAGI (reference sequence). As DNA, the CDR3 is TGTGCCAGCAGCATCATAGCGGGAGGGCGAGCTGGGGAGCTGTTTTTT. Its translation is CASSIIAGGRAGELFF.

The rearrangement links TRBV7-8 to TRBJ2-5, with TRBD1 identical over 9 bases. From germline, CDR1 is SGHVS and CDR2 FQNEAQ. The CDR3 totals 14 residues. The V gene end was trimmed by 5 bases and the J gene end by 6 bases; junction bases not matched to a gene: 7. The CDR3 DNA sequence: TGTGCCAGCAGCCCCAGGGACAGGGCGAAGACCCAGTACTTC. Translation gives CASSPRDRAKTQYF.

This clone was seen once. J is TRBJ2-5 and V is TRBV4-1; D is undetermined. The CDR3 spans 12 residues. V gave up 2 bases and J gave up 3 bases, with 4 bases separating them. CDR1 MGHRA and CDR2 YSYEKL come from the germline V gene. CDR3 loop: CASSQNEETQYF. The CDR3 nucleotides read TGCGCCAGCAGCCAAAATGAAGAGACCCAGTACTTC.

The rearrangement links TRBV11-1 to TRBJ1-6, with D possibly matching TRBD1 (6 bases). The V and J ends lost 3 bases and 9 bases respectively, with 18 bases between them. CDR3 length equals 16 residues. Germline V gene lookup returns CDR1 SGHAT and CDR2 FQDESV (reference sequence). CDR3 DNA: TGTGCCAGCAGCTTTCGGCGGGCAGGGGAGACTTCACCCCTCCACTTT. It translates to CASSFRRAGETSPLHF.

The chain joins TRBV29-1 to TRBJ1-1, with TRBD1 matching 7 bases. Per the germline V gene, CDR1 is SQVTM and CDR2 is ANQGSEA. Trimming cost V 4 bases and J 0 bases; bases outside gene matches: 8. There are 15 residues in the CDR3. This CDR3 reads CSVGGQRAVNTEAFF. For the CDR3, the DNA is TGCAGCGTTGGGGGACAGAGGGCTGTGAACACTGAAGCTTTCTTT.

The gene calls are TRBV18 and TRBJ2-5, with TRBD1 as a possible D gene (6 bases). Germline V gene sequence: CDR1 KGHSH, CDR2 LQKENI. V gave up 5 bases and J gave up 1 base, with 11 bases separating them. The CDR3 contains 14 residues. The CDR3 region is CASSSATGQETQYF. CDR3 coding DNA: TGTGCCAGCTCATCCGCGACAGGCCAAGAGACCCAGTACTTC.